A selection of T cell receptor beta chains follows, all from one sample in a study of CD8+CD57+ T cells in acquired aplastic anemia. TCRdb ran MiXCR on the reads and lists one entry per CDR3 protein. In the table there are some 70,000 distinct CDR3 sequences, approximately 54% of which are singletons. The sample taken for sequencing was sorted CD4+, CD8+, or CD8+CD57+ T cells (not recorded which) from PBMCs. These receptors all come from a human donor in good health, serving as a control. Both conserved end residues are part of each CDR3. A D gene is named only where the DNA matches it firmly. Expanded clones are given a class, and other clones once, few, many or no size at all.

clone_size j_call d_call v_call cdr3_nt cdr3_aa
. TRBJ2-2 . TRBV25-1 TGTGCCAGCAGCGTAGCTATAGAGAACACCGGGGAGCTGTTTTTT CASSVAIENTGELFF
once TRBJ1-2 . TRBV6-1 TGTGCCAGCAGTGAATATGCACCGGGGGGCTACACCTTC CASSEYAPGGYTF
. TRBJ2-1 TRBD1 TRBV20-1 TGCAGTGCAATGAACAGGGGGACGCAGTTCTTC CSAMNRGTQFF
. TRBJ2-3 TRBD2 TRBV2 TGTGCCAGCAGGAGGACTAGCGGGAGAACAGATACGCAGTATTTT CASRRTSGRTDTQYF
. TRBJ1-2 . TRBV25-1 TGTGCCAGCAGTGAAACGACGGAAGCTAACTATGGCTACACCTTC CASSETTEANYGYTF
many TRBJ1-1 . TRBV6-1 TGTGCCAGCAGCAGCCACCCCAGGGATACGAACACTGAAGCTTTCTTT CASSSHPRDTNTEAFF
. TRBJ1-2 TRBD1 TRBV25-1 TGTGCCAGCAGTGACCGTCGACAGTCCGGGACAGGGGCTAACTATGGCTACACCTTC CASSDRRQSGTGANYGYTF
once TRBJ1-2 . TRBV4-3 TGCGCCAGCAGCCAAGTACGGGGATCAAACTATGGCTACACCTTC CASSQVRGSNYGYTF
many TRBJ1-2 . TRBV5-1 TGCGCCAGCAGCTTGGACCGGATGAGGTTCCCTGGCTACACCTTC CASSLDRMRFPGYTF
. TRBJ1-5 TRBD1 TRBV2 TGTGCCAGCAGTGGGGACAGTAAACAATCAGCCCAGCATTTT CASSGDSKQSAQHF
. TRBJ2-7 . TRBV20-1 TGCAGTGCCCAGGGAGGACGCAGAGGCGAGCAGTACTTC CSAQGGRRGEQYF
many TRBJ1-2 . TRBV15 TGTGCCACCAGCAGAGATAGGCAGGGATATGGCTACACCTTC CATSRDRQGYGYTF
. TRBJ2-2 . TRBV10-1 TGCGCCATAGTATACGGCGGAGATTCGGTCGTGGAGCTGTTTTTT CAIVYGGDSVVELFF
. TRBJ1-1 . TRBV29-1 TGCAGCGTCATACAGGGAGGTGGGATCCCTGAAGCTTTCTTT CSVIQGGGIPEAFF